This paragraph reports one T cell receptor (beta chain). Looked up from germline, CDR1 is ENHRY and CDR2 is SYGVKD. V was trimmed by 5 bases and J by 2 bases, leaving 13 bases between them. CDR3 length: 14 residues. This specimen belongs to a study of blood T cell repertoires in COVID-19. The overall study: From the United States, Italy and Spain came samples of acute and convalescent COVID-19. Nucleic acid was either cDNA or gDNA, and it came from T cells, B-cell-depleted T cells, or PBMCs.

Original processing notes: Amplification from reference gene primers served as the basis for estimated nucleated cell counts. The data were produced by immunoSEQ multiplex PCR, yet TCRdb's version contains in-frame clones alone and is incomplete. V and J calls and clone size are as listed in that table; D and trimming were resolved from the DNA. Among fewer than 300,000 clones listed, around 89% were seen once. The receptor comes from a woman aged 50 to 65 with COVID-19, enrolled during active disease. Sequences were obtained from peripheral blood. The rearrangement links TRBV10-3 to TRBJ2-7, with D unresolved. The CDR3 protein is CAISHRVVPYEQYF. The CDR3 DNA is TGTGCCATCAGTCACCGGGTCGTCCCCTACGAGCAGTACTTC.